The 3 T cell receptor beta chains in this list originate from one sample, sequenced in a study of cytomegalovirus exposure and HLA in healthy donors. It was with 60 Vbeta and 13 Jbeta primers that the PCR ran. Sequenced by immunoSEQ multiplex PCR; TCRdb stores in-frame clones only, minus some. The sample includes 100,000 to 150,000 clones, roughly 80% seen only once; the top ten take around 4.1%. The material sequenced was PBMCs. These receptors were obtained from a woman in her forties in good health and CMV-seronegative.

This chain uses TRBV5-6 with TRBJ1-2; no reliable D call. CDR3 length: 12 amino acids. CDR1 and CDR2 (germline): SGHDT, YYEEEE. Trimming shortened V by 4 bases and J by 5 bases, and 9 bases separated the two germline ends. CDR3 coding DNA: TGTGCCAGCAGCCAGGAGGCGTATGGCTACACCTTC. Translating it yields CASSQEAYGYTF.

The chain employs TRBV6-5 and TRBJ2-1; 7 bases are shared with TRBD2. The CDR3 is 13 amino acids. Trimming removed 8 bases from V and 5 bases from J; junction bases left unmatched: 6. CDR1 MNHEY and CDR2 SVGAGI come from the germline V gene. CDR3 nucleotide sequence: TGTGCCAGCTCGTGGGGGACTAACAATGAGCAGTTCTTC. It specifies CASSWGTNNEQFF.

Comments on this clone: Germline and junction disagree at one end, which may indicate a read error. The chain couples TRBV12-5 to TRBJ2-5; a weak D match, TRBD2 (6 bases). Germline V CDR1 and CDR2: LGHNT, FRNRAP. The CDR3 is made up of 14 amino acids. CDR3 amino acids: CAGGLVPAGETQYF. CDR3 sequence (DNA): TGTGCTGGTGGTTTGGTACCAGCGGGAGAGACCCAGTACTTC.